Sequencing of this TCR beta chain was carried out in a study of graft-versus-host responses after intestinal transplantation. In the study overall: Recipients underwent multivisceral, liver-intestinal, or isolated intestinal transplants. Every one of the recipients received anti-thymocyte globulin induction and afterwards took tacrolimus and steroids for around 3 years.

Assay: immunoSEQ multiplex PCR; the TCRdb copy retains only in-frame clones and omits some. The profile shows approximately 89,000 clones, 80% to 95% of them singletons. Study-level findings and limits: The marrow of recipients harbored GvH clones, and ileum or blood showed some of them first. Early after transplant, HvG clones declined as circulating GvH clones peaked.

The CDR3 extends over 12 amino acids. The V and J ends lost 3 bases and 11 bases respectively, with 11 bases between them. From germline, CDR1 is SEHNR and CDR2 FQNEAQ (reference sequence). This clone appeared once. As yet, its antigen is unknown. The chain links TRBV7-9 to TRBJ1-5; tentative D call: TRBD1 (5 bases). Sequenced here: unstimulated CD8+ T cells sorted from spleen or lymph node cells, sampled before transplant. The origin of this receptor is a human donor who was the organ donor for an intestinal transplant. CDR3 sequence reads: CASSFPGGAQHF. CDR3 nucleotides: TGTGCCAGCAGCTTCCCGGGGGGAGCCCAGCATTTT.